One and the same sample provided the 32 T cell receptor beta chains below, sequenced in a study of metastatic and nonmetastatic thyroid tumors. Patients underwent thyroid surgery, and none had received any treatment before it. TCRdb re-called the PCR reads with MiXCR. The table records about 92,000 clones, just under 15% of them present only once. The sample taken for sequencing was blood. The receptors shown here come from a female donor with papillary thyroid cancer or a benign thyroid nodule (not recorded which). Some clones in this sample may be carry-over from other donors' samples.

This clone was observed at least ten times. The rearrangement uses TRBV5-6 and TRBJ1-1; D is unresolved. With 0 bases removed from V and 4 bases from J, the gap between germline ends came to 13 bases. CDR1 is SGHDT, CDR2 YYEEEE, per germline. This CDR3 is built from 15 residues. The CDR3 DNA follows: TGTGCCAGCAGCTTGGGTTCATTGGAGGGCACTGAAGCTTTCTTT. The encoded protein is CASSLGSLEGTEAFF.

This clone was seen many times. The chain carries TRBV12-3 or TRBV12-4 and TRBJ2-2; 8 bases are a match to TRBD1. V dropped 5 bases and J dropped 6; count of bases not matched to a gene: 14. This CDR3 is built from 17 residues. CDR3 in amino acids: CASSPGQGIGTAGELFF. CDR3 bases: TGTGCCAGCAGTCCAGGACAGGGTATCGGAACCGCCGGGGAGCTGTTTTTT.

This clone was picked up many times. V is TRBV12-3 or TRBV12-4 and J is TRBJ2-3; D gene unclear. The length of the CDR3 is 13 residues. V shed 4 bases and J shed 0 bases, with 5 bases lying between them. CDR3 loop: CASSSLSTDTQYF. The CDR3 DNA sequence: TGTGCCAGCAGTTCGTTAAGCACAGATACGCAGTATTTT.

Of note for this clone: Given a much more abundant clone one base away, this may be a read error. The same CDR3 can be traced to other DNA sequences in this sample. V usage is TRBV7-6 and J usage is TRBJ1-6; tentative D call: TRBD1 (5 bases). CDR3 length: 14 amino acids. V was shortened by 3 bases and J by 10 bases, with 13 bases between the two germline ends. The V gene's germline CDR1 is SGHVS and CDR2 FNYEAQ. The CDR3 coding sequence is TGTGCCAGCAGCTTGGCGGGGGAGGGATCACCCCTCCACTTT. Its protein product is CASSLAGEGSPLHF.

About this clone itself: This may stem from a read error, because a much larger clone lies one nucleotide away. The chain uses TRBV29-1 and TRBJ1-1; D possibly corresponds to TRBD1 (5 bases). The V end was cut by 6 bases, the J end by 2 bases, with 13 bases between. Germline values: CDR1 SQVTM, CDR2 ANQGSEA. The length of the CDR3 is 13 residues. The CDR3 coding sequence is TGCAGCGTCTGGACATCTTTTAACACTGAAGCTTTCTTT. This encodes CSVWTSFNTEAFF.

Worth noting for this clone: With a much larger clone just one base away, this may be a read error. Other DNA sequences in the same sample also yield this CDR3. This chain uses TRBV9 with TRBJ2-3, with 10 bases that match TRBD1. CDR3 length: 17 residues. The ends lost 7 bases at V and 0 bases at J; junction bases unmatched: 11. CDR1 and CDR2 (germline): SGDLS, YYNGEE. CDR3 sequence (DNA): TGTGCCAGCGCCCGGGACAGGGGTCTGGATAGCACAGATACGCAGTATTTT. It codes for CASARDRGLDSTDTQYF.

Concerning this clone: A much larger clonotype is one base distant, so this may be a read error. The chain links TRBV20-1 to TRBJ2-1, with TRBD1 as a possible D gene (6 bases). In germline, CDR1 is DFQATT, CDR2 SNEGSKA (reference sequence). V was pared by 6 bases and J by 2 bases, with 23 bases between. The CDR3 is 17 amino acids. The CDR3 coding sequence is TGCAGTGCAAATATAGCCCCTGGCAGGGGCCCCTACAATGAGCAGTTCTTC. Translation: CSANIAPGRGPYNEQFF.

The sample holds many counts of this clone. Other DNA variants within this sample encode the same CDR3. This chain connects TRBV10-2 to TRBJ1-1; D is uncertain. Trimming took 5 bases from V and 5 from J, leaving 6 bases between them. The CDR3 has 11 amino acids. Germline V gene lookup returns CDR1 WSHSY and CDR2 SAAADI. The CDR3 spells CASSHSTEAFF. In DNA form, the CDR3 reads TGCGCCAGCAGTCACAGTACTGAAGCTTTCTTT.

This chain uses TRBV11-2 with TRBJ2-7; D might be TRBD1 (5 bases). Germline CDR1 is SGHAT and CDR2 is FQNNGV. Trimming shortened V by 2 bases and J by 0 bases, and 11 bases separated the two germline ends. The CDR3 is 15 residues long. The CDR3 DNA reads TGTGCCAGCAGCTTAACGGACAAAACCTCCTACGAGCAGTACTTC. It encodes CASSLTDKTSYEQYF.

This clone was counted a few times. The chain uses TRBV5-4 and TRBJ1-1; D perhaps matches TRBD1 (5 bases). Germline CDR1 reads SGHNT; CDR2 reads YYREEE (reference sequence). Trimming stripped 3 bases from V and 1 base from J, with 13 bases between. The CDR3 extends over 15 amino acids. The CDR3 nucleotides read TGTGCCAGCAGCTCCGAACCGGGGCGGAACACTGAAGCTTTCTTT. Its protein product is CASSSEPGRNTEAFF.

The chain combines TRBV4-2 with TRBJ2-7; TRBD1 matches 8 bases. Germline lookup yields CDR1 LGHNA and CDR2 YNFKEQ. The CDR3 extends over 15 amino acids. V was pared by 1 base and J by 3 bases, with 5 bases of the junction left unmatched. The DNA of the CDR3 is TGTGCCAGCAGCCAAGCGACAGGGGTCGGCTACGAGCAGTACTTC. Protein product: CASSQATGVGYEQYF.

The sample holds a few counts of this clone. A much larger clone differs from this one at a single base, so this may be a read error. The same CDR3 also results from other DNA sequences found in this sample. This rearrangement joins TRBV20-1 to TRBJ1-3, with a possible D match to TRBD1 (5 bases). CDR3 length equals 15 residues. Germline V gives CDR1 DFQATT, CDR2 SNEGSKA (reference sequence). The CDR3, as DNA: TGCAGTGCTAGACCCCGAGGTGGGGCTGGAAACACTATATATTTT. Protein product: CSARPRGGAGNTIYF.

By sample fraction, this clone is medium-sized. CDR3 amino acids: CSATGTSGVRYEQYF. The DNA of the CDR3 is TGCAGTGCTACCGGGACTAGCGGGGTTAGGTACGAGCAGTACTTC. The chain employs TRBV20-1 and TRBJ2-7, with 13 bases matching TRBD2. With V trimmed by 4 bases and J by 4 bases, 7 bases remained unmatched. The CDR3 covers 15 residues. CDR1 and CDR2 (germline): DFQATT, SNEGSKA (reference sequence).

This clone was seen ten or more times. The identical CDR3 is also encoded by other nucleotide sequences in the sample. The chain links TRBV2 to TRBJ2-3; D uncertain. The CDR3 contains 14 residues. CDR1 and CDR2 (germline): SNHLY, FYNNEI. V was clipped by 4 bases and J by 1 base, with 9 bases between them. The CDR3 nucleotides are TGTGCCAGCAGTGGACCCCGCGGCACAGATACGCAGTATTTT. Protein product: CASSGPRGTDTQYF.

This clone came up many times. The genes are TRBV9 and TRBJ1-2, with 7 bases matching TRBD1. V lost 4 bases, J lost 2 bases, and 8 bases stayed unmatched. The germline V gene encodes CDR1 SGDLS and CDR2 YYNGEE. The CDR3 spans 15 residues. CDR3 nucleotides: TGTGCCAGCAGCCCGTACGGACAGGAGAACTATGGCTACACCTTC. It specifies CASSPYGQENYGYTF.

On this clone itself: Other DNA sequences in the same sample also yield this CDR3. The chain uses TRBV5-1 and TRBJ2-3; either TRBD1 or TRBD2 may fit D (5 bases each). CDR3 size: 16 residues. The germline gives CDR1 SGHRS, CDR2 YFSETQ. Trimming shortened V by 3 bases and J by 5 bases, and 19 bases separated the two germline ends. The CDR3 region has the DNA TGCGCCAGCAGCTCCACTAGATTTTCAGGGATAGATACGCAGTATTTT. Its translation is CASSSTRFSGIDTQYF.

This clone has ten or more counts. V is TRBV24-1 and J is TRBJ2-3; 9 nucleotides line up with TRBD2. The CDR3 is 17 amino acids. Looked up from germline, CDR1 is KGHDR and CDR2 is SFDVKD. Trimming removed 6 bases from V and 5 bases from J; junction bases left unmatched: 14. The CDR3 spells CATSNAAERGAGDTQYF. CDR3 bases: TGTGCCACCAGTAATGCCGCTGAGCGGGGGGCGGGAGATACGCAGTATTTT.

The V call is TRBV4-1, the J call TRBJ2-3; 8 bases line up with TRBD1. The CDR3 spans 15 residues. V lost 0 bases to trimming and J lost 5 bases; unmatched junction nucleotides: 4. Germline lookup yields CDR1 MGHRA and CDR2 YSYEKL. The CDR3 loop reads CASSQDTQGGDTQYF. The CDR3, as DNA: TGCGCCAGCAGCCAAGATACACAGGGGGGAGATACGCAGTATTTT.

Points on this clone: A read error may be the cause here, since a much bigger clone is one base away. The chain links TRBV5-1 to TRBJ2-5; perhaps TRBD1 as D (6 bases). The V end was cut by 0 bases, the J end by 1 base, with 7 bases between. The CDR3 consists of 14 residues. The V gene's germline CDR1 is SGHRS and CDR2 YFSETQ. The CDR3 loop reads CASSLEGVQETQYF. In nucleotides, the CDR3 is TGCGCCAGCAGCTTGGAGGGGGTCCAAGAGACCCAGTACTTC.

This clone has ten or more counts. The CDR3 is CAISESISEQYF. Written as DNA, the CDR3 is TGTGCCATCAGTGAGTCAATTTCCGAGCAGTACTTC. The gene calls are TRBV10-3 and TRBJ2-7; no clear D. V lost 0 bases, J lost 6 bases, and 6 bases lay in between. This CDR3 is built from 12 residues. From germline, CDR1 is ENHRY and CDR2 SYGVKD.

In its sample, this clone was seen many times. Other DNA sequences in this sample translate to the same CDR3. The chain is built from TRBV12-3 or TRBV12-4 and TRBJ2-6, with 9 bases aligning to TRBD1. After removal of 6 bases from V and 1 base from J, the junction contained 10 bases not matched to a gene. The CDR3 loop spans 18 amino acids. CDR3 loop: CASSEYGTGISGANVLTF. The CDR3 nucleotides are TGTGCCAGCAGCGAATACGGGACAGGGATTTCTGGGGCCAACGTCCTGACTTTC.

This clone showed up many times. The genes are TRBV28 and TRBJ1-2; no definite D call. CDR1 and CDR2 from the germline V gene are MDHEN and SYDVKM. This CDR3 has 12 amino acids. The V and J ends lost 7 bases and 6 bases respectively, with 12 bases between them. In DNA, the CDR3 is TGTGCCAGCACCTTTTCCGGTCATGGCTACACCTTC. The encoded protein is CASTFSGHGYTF.

This clone was detected ten times or more. V usage is TRBV19 and J usage is TRBJ2-5, with 11 bases identical to TRBD1. CDR1 LNHDA and CDR2 SQIVND come from the germline V gene (reference sequence). The CDR3 sequence is 15 residues long. Trimming at V came to 3 bases and at J to 2 bases, leaving 2 bases not matched to a gene. In nucleotides, the CDR3 is TGTGCCAGTAGTATTGGGACAGGGGGGCAAGAGACCCAGTACTTC. It translates to CASSIGTGGQETQYF.

This clone was counted ten times or more. The genes are TRBV5-6 and TRBJ1-2; a possible D gene is TRBD1 (6 bases). V was cut by 4 bases and J by 7 bases, with 11 bases left in between. This CDR3 is 12 amino acids long. The V gene's germline CDR1 is SGHDT and CDR2 YYEEEE. In DNA form, the CDR3 reads TGTGCCAGCAGCGAACAGGGCTCTGGCTACACCTTC. Residues: CASSEQGSGYTF.

This clone was recorded many times. V usage is TRBV10-3 and J usage is TRBJ2-7, with a weak D call TRBD2 (5 bases). The ends were cut back, 4 bases at V and 1 base at J, with 11 bases in the middle. Germline values: CDR1 ENHRY, CDR2 SYGVKD. The CDR3 extends over 14 amino acids. CDR3 sequence (DNA): TGTGCCATCAGTGGGTCGGGGAGTTCCTACGAGCAGTACTTC. Translating gives CAISGSGSSYEQYF.

In its sample, this clone was seen many times. This chain connects TRBV28 to TRBJ1-6; 7 bases fit TRBD1. V lost 7 bases to trimming and J lost 10 bases; unmatched junction nucleotides: 4. This CDR3 region has 12 residues. From germline, CDR1 is MDHEN and CDR2 SYDVKM. As DNA, the CDR3 is TGTGCCAGCATGACAGGGAGCTCACCCCTCCACTTT. This codes for CASMTGSSPLHF.

This clone was observed at least ten times. The chain employs TRBV6-1 and TRBJ2-7; D ambiguous. The CDR3 has 12 amino acids. Germline V gene data show CDR1 as MNHNS and CDR2 as SASEGT. V was trimmed by 8 bases and J by 6 bases, leaving 14 bases between them. CDR3 nucleotide sequence: TGTGCCAGCTCGAAGGTACTCGGCGAGCAGTACTTC. Amino acids: CASSKVLGEQYF.

This clone was detected ten times or more. This rearrangement joins TRBV20-1 to TRBJ2-1; 9 nucleotides line up with TRBD1. The CDR3 spans 15 residues. Losses at the gene ends were 6 bases for V and 8 bases for J; bases not matched to a gene: 14. The V gene's germline CDR1 is DFQATT and CDR2 SNEGSKA (reference sequence). Written as DNA, the CDR3 is TGCAGTGCCTGGACCGGGACAGGGTTTTTCGATGAGCAGTTCTTC. The encoded protein is CSAWTGTGFFDEQFF.

Ten or more counts support this clone. This rearrangement joins TRBV6-1 to TRBJ1-1, with D maybe TRBD1 (5 bases). V lost 6 bases and J lost 4, with 15 bases in between. The CDR3 spans 14 residues. Germline V lookup: CDR1 MNHNS, CDR2 SASEGT. CDR3: CASSRWGESTEAFF. The CDR3 nucleotides read TGTGCCAGCAGCCGCTGGGGGGAGAGCACTGAAGCTTTCTTT.

This clone was seen repeatedly, ten times or more. This chain connects TRBV4-1 to TRBJ2-1, with D perhaps assigned TRBD1 or TRBD2 (5 bases each). The V end lost 2 bases, the J end lost 3 bases, and 17 bases lay between the germline ends. CDR3 size: 17 residues. Per the germline V gene, CDR1 is MGHRA and CDR2 is YSYEKL. In DNA, the CDR3 is TGCGCCAGCAGCCAATTTGTCGGGGCCAACTACTACAATGAGCAGTTCTTC. Its translation is CASSQFVGANYYNEQFF.

This clone was observed a few times. A much larger clone lies a single base off, so this may be a read error. The chain employs TRBV29-1 and TRBJ1-1; D is uncertain. The CDR3 is 12 amino acids. Germline loops: CDR1 SQVTM, CDR2 ANQGSEA. Trimming cost V 4 bases and J 5 bases, with 11 bases left between them. CDR3 in DNA: TGCAGCGTTGTTGGTCCGGCGACTGAAGCTTTCTTT. This translates into CSVVGPATEAFF.

This clone has at least ten counts. The chain uses TRBV18 and TRBJ1-2; D gene ambiguous. There are 13 residues in the CDR3. With 1 base removed from V and 4 bases from J, the gap between germline ends came to 7 bases. Germline CDR1 and CDR2: KGHSH and LQKENI. The CDR3 region is CASSPQAVYGYTF. The CDR3, as DNA: TGTGCCAGCTCACCACAGGCAGTCTATGGCTACACCTTC. Looking up the rest from reference TRBV18 and TRBJ1-2 gives the full variable domain: NAGVMQNPRHLVRRRGQEARLRCSPMKGHSHVYWYRQLPEEGLKFMVYLQKENIIDESGMPKERFSAEFPKEGPSILRIQQVVRGDSAAYFCASSPQAVYGYTFGSGTRLTVV.